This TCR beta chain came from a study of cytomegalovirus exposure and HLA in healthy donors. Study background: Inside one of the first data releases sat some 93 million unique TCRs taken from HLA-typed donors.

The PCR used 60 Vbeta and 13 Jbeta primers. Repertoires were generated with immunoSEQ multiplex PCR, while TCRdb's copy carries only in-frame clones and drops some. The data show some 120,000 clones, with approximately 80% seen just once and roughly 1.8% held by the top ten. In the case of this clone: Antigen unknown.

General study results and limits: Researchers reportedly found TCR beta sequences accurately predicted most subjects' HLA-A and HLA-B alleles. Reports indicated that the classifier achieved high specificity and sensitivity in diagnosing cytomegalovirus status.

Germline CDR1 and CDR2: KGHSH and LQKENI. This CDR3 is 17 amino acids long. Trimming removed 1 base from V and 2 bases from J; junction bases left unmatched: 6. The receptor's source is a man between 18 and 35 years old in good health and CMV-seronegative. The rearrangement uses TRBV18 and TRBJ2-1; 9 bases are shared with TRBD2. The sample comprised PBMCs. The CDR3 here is CASSPRVAGGTYNEQFF. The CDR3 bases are TGTGCCAGCTCACCACGGGTTGCGGGGGGGACCTACAATGAGCAGTTCTTC. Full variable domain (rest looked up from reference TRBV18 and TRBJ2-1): NAGVMQNPRHLVRRRGQEARLRCSPMKGHSHVYWYRQLPEEGLKFMVYLQKENIIDESGMPKERFSAEFPKEGPSILRIQQVVRGDSAAYFCASSPRVAGGTYNEQFFGPGTRLTVL.